This T cell receptor (beta chain) was sequenced during a study of neurological immune-mediated disorders. This clonotype appeared many times. Germline assignment: CDR1 GTSNPN and CDR2 SVGIG (reference sequence). The length of the CDR3 is 13 residues. V was trimmed by 2 bases and J by 4 bases, leaving 9 bases between them. The unsorted libraries had their origin in 2 million PBMCs stored at -80 C. 5'RACE generated cDNA with 10-nucleotide random UMIs. In every sequencing run, more than 190 million TCR-beta sequences were generated from 15-18 subjects. Using its own MiXCR run on the 5' RACE reads, TCRdb lists one record per CDR3 protein. The repertoire holds 55,000 to 65,000 distinct CDR3 sequences, with roughly 12% as singletons.

The TCR originated in a woman aged 60 to 75 with HTLV-1-associated myelopathy (HAM/TSP). This sequence joins TRBV30 and TRBJ2-1; D is undetermined. The sequenced material came from PBMCs. The CDR3 is CAWSRRRYNEQFF. The DNA of the CDR3 is TGTGCCTGGAGTCGAAGGAGATACAATGAGCAGTTCTTC.